The TCR beta chain described here comes from a study of T-cell reconstitution after alpha-beta-depleted transplantation in children. Study-wide points: There were some patients whose high TCRbeta diversity at day 60 came from surviving recipient T cells and thymic progenitors. There were reportedly several hundred expanded graft clones from which alpha-beta T cells came about two months after transplant. T-cell counts and diversity were attributed mostly to newly produced T cells one year after transplant.

Trimming pared 3 bases from V and 2 bases from J, leaving 18 bases between. The CDR3 has 17 residues. Germline CDR1 SGHDN, CDR2 FVKESK. TCRbeta library construction was performed incorporating unique molecular identifiers. Each CDR3 protein gets one entry after TCRdb re-called the PCR reads with MiXCR. Of 7,500 to 8,500 distinct CDR3 sequences listed, approximately 31% are singletons. By share, this clonotype ranks as medium-sized (0.01 to 0.1%). What it binds is unknown. Material: peripheral blood, obtained 60 days after TCRalphabeta/CD19-depleted stem cell transplant. This receptor was taken from a boy younger than two who had a stem cell transplant for SCID, so the T cells may come from the graft donor. This chain uses TRBV14 with TRBJ2-3, with D tentatively TRBD1 (6 bases). The CDR3, as DNA: TGTGCCAGCAGCCAGTTTGGGGGCCTCTTAGTCACAGATACGCAGTATTTT. This sequence encodes CASSQFGGLLVTDTQYF.